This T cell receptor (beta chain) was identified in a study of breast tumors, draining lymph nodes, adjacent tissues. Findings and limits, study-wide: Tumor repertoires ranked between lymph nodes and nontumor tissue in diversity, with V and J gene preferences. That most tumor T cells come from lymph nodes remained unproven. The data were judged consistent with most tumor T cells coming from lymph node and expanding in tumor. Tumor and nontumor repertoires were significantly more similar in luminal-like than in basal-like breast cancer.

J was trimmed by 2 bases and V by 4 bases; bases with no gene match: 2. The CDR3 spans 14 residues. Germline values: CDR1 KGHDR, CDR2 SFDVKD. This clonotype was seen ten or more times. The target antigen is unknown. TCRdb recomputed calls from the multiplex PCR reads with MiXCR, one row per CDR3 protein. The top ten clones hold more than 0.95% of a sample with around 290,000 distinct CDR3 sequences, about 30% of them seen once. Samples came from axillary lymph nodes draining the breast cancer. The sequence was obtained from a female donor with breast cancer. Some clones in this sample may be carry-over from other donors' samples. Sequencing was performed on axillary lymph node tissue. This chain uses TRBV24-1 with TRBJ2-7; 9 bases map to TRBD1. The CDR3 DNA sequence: TGTGCCACCAGTGAGGGACAGGGAACCTACGAGCAGTACTTC. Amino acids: CATSEGQGTYEQYF.